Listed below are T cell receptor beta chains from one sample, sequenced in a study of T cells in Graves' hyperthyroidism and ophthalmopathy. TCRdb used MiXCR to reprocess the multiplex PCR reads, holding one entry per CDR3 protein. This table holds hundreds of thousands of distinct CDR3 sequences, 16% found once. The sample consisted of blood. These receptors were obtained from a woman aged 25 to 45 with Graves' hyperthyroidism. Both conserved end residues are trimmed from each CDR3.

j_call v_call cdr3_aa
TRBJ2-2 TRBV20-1 SARTGGHTGELF
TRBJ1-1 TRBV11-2 ASSLEGARDTEAF
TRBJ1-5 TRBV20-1 SGRQQLNQPQH
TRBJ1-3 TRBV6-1 ASGTGYGNTIY
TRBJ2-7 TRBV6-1 ASSEASTAKESYEQY
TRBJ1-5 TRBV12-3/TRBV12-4 ASSWDYQPQH
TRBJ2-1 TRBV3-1 ASSQGKSSSYNEQF
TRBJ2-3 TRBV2 AKRGQGLDTQY
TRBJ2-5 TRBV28 ASRGRALQETQY
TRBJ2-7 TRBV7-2 ASSSPGLTLEQY
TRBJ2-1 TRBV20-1 SASTQRRF
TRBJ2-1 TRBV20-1 SVDSGRFANNEQF
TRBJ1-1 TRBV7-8 ASSLNRRMNTEAF
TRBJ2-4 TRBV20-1 SARDSGAKNIQY
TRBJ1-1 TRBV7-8 ASSLGLSQGMNTEAF
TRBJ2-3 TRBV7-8 ASSAGSWESTDTQY
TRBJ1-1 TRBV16 ASSQWQTEAF
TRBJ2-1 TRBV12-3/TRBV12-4 ASGSTSNEQF
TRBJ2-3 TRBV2 ASSWDRDTDTQY
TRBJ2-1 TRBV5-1 ASELTGQLYNEQF
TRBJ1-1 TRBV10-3 AIRGLGENTEAF
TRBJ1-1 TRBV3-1 ASSQDLLQNTEAF
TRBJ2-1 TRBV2 ASSYTNGTTNEQF
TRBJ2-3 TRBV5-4 ASDRQGSTDTQY
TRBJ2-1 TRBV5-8 ASSPGQAYGNEQF
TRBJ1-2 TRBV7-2 ASSLDQAIGYT
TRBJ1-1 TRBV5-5 AAGDTLNTEAF
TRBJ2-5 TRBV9 ASSVEWGSETQY
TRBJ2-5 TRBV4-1 ASSQDSLAGEGETQY
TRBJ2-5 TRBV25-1 ASSGVRGDSLLETQY